Each of the 29 T cell receptor beta chains below was sequenced from the same sample in a study of blood T cells in healthy people across ages. Using a J-beta primer mix together with a sample-barcoded 5' primer, a second PCR was run for roughly 7 to 12 cycles. TCRdb recomputed calls from the 5' RACE reads with MiXCR, one row per CDR3 protein. The top ten hold around 18% of the sample, which has 1 million or so distinct CDR3 sequences, 40% to 45% seen once. Sequencing was carried out using blood. The receptor source for this set is a woman aged 55-70 years in good health.

This clonotype was seen a handful of times. The rearrangement joins TRBV29-1 to TRBJ2-1, with a tentative D call TRBD2 (6 bases). CDR1 and CDR2 (germline): SQVTM, ANQGSEA. CDR3 size: 13 residues. Trimming removed 7 bases at V and 7 bases at J, with 17 bases between. The CDR3 DNA sequence: TGCAGCGCCGGGACTGGTTTCGGGAATGAGCAGTTCTTC. Translating it yields CSAGTGFGNEQFF.

The chain employs TRBV20-1 and TRBJ1-5; D not resolved. The CDR3 contains 15 residues. The V gene's germline CDR1 is DFQATT and CDR2 SNEGSKA (reference sequence). Trimming left V 6 bases short and J 1 base short, with 16 bases between. The CDR3 DNA is TGCAGTGCGGCCTCCGACATTGTAAGCAATCAGCCCCAGCATTTT. Its translation is CSAASDIVSNQPQHF.

The gene calls are TRBV5-1 and TRBJ2-3; 12 bases align to TRBD2. The V gene end was trimmed by 4 bases and the J gene end by 0 bases; junction bases not matched to a gene: 9. Germline values: CDR1 SGHRS, CDR2 YFSETQ. The CDR3 is made up of 18 amino acids. The CDR3 spells CASSPTSGGRASTDTQYF. The CDR3 nucleotides are TGCGCCAGCAGCCCGACTAGCGGGGGACGCGCTAGCACAGATACGCAGTATTTT.

The chain employs TRBV12-3 or TRBV12-4 and TRBJ1-1; D not certain. The CDR3 runs to 13 residues. The V and J ends lost 5 bases and 4 bases respectively, with 11 bases between them. CDR3 protein: CASSPRVGTEAFF. CDR3 nucleotide sequence: TGTGCCAGCAGTCCCCGGGTGGGCACTGAAGCTTTCTTT.

The chain combines TRBV27 with TRBJ2-4, with D possibly TRBD2 on 6 matching bases. Germline V gene lookup returns CDR1 MNHEY and CDR2 SMNVEV (reference sequence). V lost 5 bases to trimming and J lost 6 bases, with 26 bases between them. The CDR3 is 18 residues long. The CDR3 sequence: CASSQTGPGLPSRNIQYF. The CDR3 nucleotides read TGTGCCAGCAGTCAGACGGGCCCGGGACTCCCTTCGAGAAACATTCAGTACTTC.

The J gene is TRBJ2-1, the V gene TRBV10-1; 8 nucleotides match TRBD1. After removal of 6 bases from V and 9 bases from J, the junction contained 13 bases not matched to a gene. In germline, CDR1 is WNHNN, CDR2 SYGVQD (reference sequence). This CDR3 is built from 15 residues. The CDR3 spells CASRDRVWARVEQFF. DNA of the CDR3: TGCGCCAGCAGGGACAGGGTATGGGCTAGGGTTGAGCAGTTCTTC.

This clonotype was found a few times. The chain joins TRBV28 to TRBJ1-2; possibly TRBD1 for D (6 bases). This CDR3 has 14 residues. The V end lost 5 bases, the J end lost 5 bases, and 15 bases lay between the germline ends. CDR1 MDHEN and CDR2 SYDVKM come from the germline V gene. The CDR3 bases are TGTGCCAGCAGTCCCGGGACAAGTTTTTATGGCTACACCTTC. Its translation is CASSPGTSFYGYTF.

This clonotype was detected a few times. This chain connects TRBV9 to TRBJ2-3; D gene ambiguous. The CDR3 consists of 13 residues. Germline-derived CDR1 and CDR2 are SGDLS and YYNGEE. V shed 1 base and J shed 4 bases, with 7 bases lying between them. The CDR3, as DNA: TGTGCCAGCAGCGTAATGTTCTCAGATACGCAGTATTTT. Translating gives CASSVMFSDTQYF.

This clonotype was recorded once. This sequence joins TRBV19 and TRBJ1-1; no definite D call. Trimming took 6 bases from V and 1 from J, leaving 15 bases between them. CDR1 and CDR2 from the germline V gene are LNHDA and SQIVND (reference sequence). The CDR3 consists of 15 residues. The CDR3 region is CASRPQVRENTEAFF. CDR3 nucleotides: TGTGCCAGTAGACCCCAAGTGCGCGAGAACACTGAAGCTTTCTTT.

This clonotype occurred once. CDR3 in DNA: TGTGCCAGCACCTACGTGGGATTCGATGGCTACACCTTC. It yields the protein CASTYVGFDGYTF. This rearrangement joins TRBV7-9 to TRBJ1-2; unclear D gene. V was pared by 7 bases and J by 6 bases, with 15 bases between. Germline values: CDR1 SEHNR, CDR2 FQNEAQ (reference sequence). The length of the CDR3 is 13 residues.

V and J are TRBV5-1 and TRBJ1-2, with TRBD1 matching 7 bases. V lost 0 bases and J lost 6; bases outside the gene matches: 8. Germline V CDR1 and CDR2: SGHRS, YFSETQ. The CDR3 is made up of 15 amino acids. The CDR3 sequence is CASSLEPGGYDGYTF. The DNA for the CDR3 is TGCGCCAGCAGCTTGGAACCAGGGGGATATGATGGCTACACCTTC.

This clonotype was observed many times. V gene TRBV5-1 combines with J gene TRBJ2-5, with 8 bases lining up with TRBD1. The CDR3 has 15 residues. With V trimmed by 4 bases and J by 1 base, 6 bases remained unmatched. Per germline, CDR1 SGHRS and CDR2 YFSETQ. CDR3 sequence (DNA): TGCGCCAGCAGCCCTTCAGGGGGCCCCCAAGAGACCCAGTACTTC. Translated: CASSPSGGPQETQYF.

This chain connects TRBV7-9 to TRBJ1-1, with a possible D match to TRBD1 (5 bases). V was trimmed by 5 bases and J by 2 bases, leaving 15 bases between them. The length of the CDR3 is 15 residues. Germline V CDR1 and CDR2: SEHNR, FQNEAQ (reference sequence). As DNA, the CDR3 is TGTGCCAGCAGCCTAGGGGCAAACCCCAACACTGAAGCTTTCTTT. Amino acid sequence: CASSLGANPNTEAFF.

The V gene is TRBV14, the J gene TRBJ2-5; no clear D gene. This CDR3 is built from 15 residues. In germline, CDR1 is SGHDN, CDR2 FVKESK. The germline V and J ends were trimmed by 5 bases and 4 bases, with 17 bases remaining between them. This chain's CDR3 is CASSGSGPQLETQYF. The CDR3 region has the DNA TGTGCCAGCAGCGGGTCTGGGCCCCAGCTAGAGACCCAGTACTTC. The full variable domain, rest sourced from reference TRBV14 and TRBJ2-5, is EAGVTQFPSHSVIEKGQTVTLRCDPISGHDNLYWYRRVMGKEIKFLLHFVKESKQDESGMPNNRFLAERTGGTYSTLKVQPAELEDSGVYFCASSGSGPQLETQYFGPGTRLLVL.

The rearrangement joins TRBV5-1 to TRBJ2-7, with a weak D call TRBD2 (6 bases). V was shortened by 6 bases and J by 3 bases, with 16 bases between the two germline ends. The CDR3 loop spans 14 amino acids. Germline V gene sequence: CDR1 SGHRS, CDR2 YFSETQ. The CDR3 nucleotides read TGCGCCAGCACCCTGGGAGGAGGCCGCTACGAGCAGTACTTC. This sequence encodes CASTLGGGRYEQYF.

The V and J genes are TRBV20-1 and TRBJ2-3; tentative D call: TRBD1 (6 bases). From germline, CDR1 is DFQATT and CDR2 SNEGSKA (reference sequence). The CDR3 extends over 14 amino acids. V lost 6 bases, J lost 0 bases, and 13 bases lay in between. In DNA form, the CDR3 reads TGCAGTGCCGAAAGGGACACCAGCACAGATACGCAGTATTTT. Translation: CSAERDTSTDTQYF.

V is TRBV5-1 and J is TRBJ2-3; unclear D gene. The V gene's germline CDR1 is SGHRS and CDR2 YFSETQ. The CDR3 covers 14 residues. Trimming left V 4 bases short and J 2 bases short, with 11 bases between. CDR3 loop: CASSGSFVTDTQYF. Here the CDR3 DNA reads TGCGCCAGCAGCGGGTCGTTCGTCACAGATACGCAGTATTTT.

This clonotype has a handful of counts. The chain's CDR3 is CASSPFPSEQYF. The CDR3 nucleotides read TGTGCCAGCAGTCCCTTCCCTAGCGAACAGTACTTC. V and J are TRBV2 and TRBJ2-7; possible D gene TRBD2, 6 bases. The germline gives CDR1 SNHLY, CDR2 FYNNEI. Trimming took off 5 bases at V and 10 bases at J, with 15 bases between the two ends. The CDR3 extends over 12 amino acids. The full variable domain, in which reference TRBV2 and TRBJ2-7 provide the parts outside the CDR3, is EPEVTQTPSHQVTQMGQEVILRCVPISNHLYFYWYRQILGQKVEFLVSFYNNEISEKSEIFDDQFSVERPDGSNFTLKIRSTKLEDSAMYFCASSPFPSEQYFGPGTRLTVT.

This CDR3 is CASSYQLAGGLREQYF. The DNA for the CDR3 is TGTGCCAGCAGTTACCAACTAGCGGGAGGGCTGCGCGAGCAGTACTTC. The chain employs TRBV6-2 or TRBV6-3 and TRBJ2-7, with 13 bases identical to TRBD2. The CDR3 is made up of 16 amino acids. With 2 bases clipped from V and 6 bases from J, the junction kept 7 bases outside the gene matches. CDR1 and CDR2 (germline): MNHEY, SVGEGT.

This sequence joins TRBV28 and TRBJ2-3, with TRBD2 matching 10 bases. Germline values: CDR1 MDHEN, CDR2 SYDVKM. CDR3 size: 13 residues. V lost 3 bases to trimming and J lost 11 bases; unmatched junction nucleotides: 5. The CDR3: CASSLVAGGGQYF. The CDR3 DNA reads TGTGCCAGCAGTTTGGTAGCGGGAGGCGGGCAGTATTTT.

A word on this clonotype: The junction and the germline gene differ at one end; a read error may be behind it. The rearrangement uses TRBV7-2 and TRBJ2-3, with D perhaps TRBD2 (6 bases). Germline V CDR1 and CDR2: SGHTA, FQGNSA. The CDR3 runs 13 residues. For the CDR3, the DNA is TGTGCCGGCAGCGCGCGACTAGAAGATACGCAGTATTTT. Its protein product is CAGSARLEDTQYF. Looking up the rest from reference TRBV7-2 and TRBJ2-3 gives the full variable domain: GAGVSQSPSNKVTEKGKDVELRCDPISGHTALYWYRQSLGQGLEFLIYFQGNSAPDKSGLPSDRFSAERTGGSVSTLTIQRTQQEDSAVYLCAGSARLEDTQYFGPGTRLTVL.

The gene calls are TRBV7-9 and TRBJ2-7, with TRBD2 identical over 9 bases. V shed 1 base and J 5 bases; nucleotides not matched to a gene: 12. CDR1 is SEHNR and CDR2 is FQNEAQ in the germline V gene (reference sequence). The CDR3 sequence is 17 residues long. The CDR3 DNA reads TGTGCCAGCAGCTTAGGGCGAGAAGTAGCGGGAGTAGACGAGCAGTACTTC. Translating gives CASSLGREVAGVDEQYF.

This clonotype came up a few times. The chain links TRBV3-1 to TRBJ2-3, with TRBD2 matching over 10 bases. The ends lost 1 base at V and 6 bases at J; junction bases unmatched: 7. The CDR3 runs 16 residues. Germline CDR1 is LGHDT and CDR2 is YNNKEL (reference sequence). As DNA, the CDR3 is TGTGCCAGCAGCCAAGTCGAGACTAGCGGGCCCGATACGCAGTATTTT. It encodes CASSQVETSGPDTQYF.

Only a few counts were recorded for this clonotype. The gene calls are TRBV9 and TRBJ2-3; no firm D call. CDR3 size: 13 residues. V dropped 3 bases and J dropped 2 bases, with 7 bases sitting between them. Germline lookup yields CDR1 SGDLS and CDR2 YYNGEE. The CDR3 DNA sequence: TGTGCCAGCAGCGCCGACCCCACAGATACGCAGTATTTT. Translation gives CASSADPTDTQYF.

This rearrangement joins TRBV29-1 to TRBJ1-4; D perhaps matches TRBD1 (6 bases). CDR1 SQVTM and CDR2 ANQGSEA come from the germline V gene. The CDR3 has 12 residues. The germline V and J ends were trimmed by 6 bases and 10 bases, with 15 bases remaining between them. The DNA of the CDR3 is TGCAGCGTCGAGGGGGGGGGTGGAAAACTGTTTTTT. Its translation: CSVEGGGGKLFF.

The chain joins TRBV5-1 to TRBJ1-1; 7 bases are shared with TRBD1. CDR3 size: 14 residues. V dropped 2 bases and J dropped 5; count of bases not matched to a gene: 6. Germline lookup yields CDR1 SGHRS and CDR2 YFSETQ. The CDR3 DNA reads as TGCGCCAGCAGCTTCAAGGGGGCGGCAACTGAAGCTTTCTTT. Translation gives CASSFKGAATEAFF. The full variable domain, with the rest looked up from reference TRBV5-1 and TRBJ1-1, is KAGVTQTPRYLIKTRGQQVTLSCSPISGHRSVSWYQQTPGQGLQFLFEYFSETQRNKGNFPGRFSGRQFSNSRSEMNVSTLELGDSALYLCASSFKGAATEAFFGQGTRLTVV.

The chain couples TRBV30 to TRBJ2-3; TRBD1 matches 9 bases. The germline V gene encodes CDR1 GTSNPN and CDR2 SVGIG (reference sequence). The trim removed 1 base at V and 5 bases at J, leaving 4 bases unmatched. The CDR3 covers 14 residues. The CDR3 DNA sequence: TGTGCCTGGAGTGGGGACAGGGCCGGAGATACGCAGTATTTT. Protein product: CAWSGDRAGDTQYF.

This clonotype was observed a single time. This rearrangement joins TRBV29-1 to TRBJ1-3, with D possibly matching TRBD1 (5 bases). Per germline, CDR1 SQVTM and CDR2 ANQGSEA. CDR3 length: 12 residues. V was shortened by 7 bases and J by 4 bases, with 11 bases between the two germline ends. CDR3 region: CSAGDPGNTIYF. As DNA, the CDR3 is TGCAGCGCTGGGGACCCGGGAAACACCATATATTTT.

The gene calls are TRBV25-1 and TRBJ2-5, with D perhaps TRBD1 (6 bases). V was pared by 1 base and J by 5 bases, with 14 bases between. The CDR3 sequence is 15 residues long. Germline-derived CDR1 and CDR2 are MGHDK and SYGVNS. CDR3: CASSEWPQGVETQYF. For the CDR3, the DNA is TGTGCCAGCAGTGAATGGCCACAGGGTGTGGAGACCCAGTACTTC.